The clone carrying this TCR beta chain showed up many times. RNA transcripts yielded amplified TCR beta CDR3 regions. The TCR CDR3 first-round RT-PCR relied on the HTBI primer set. TCRdb recomputed calls from the multiplex PCR reads with MiXCR, one row per CDR3 protein. This sample has hundreds of thousands of distinct CDR3 sequences, with roughly 40% found just once. This entry comes from a study of T cells in Graves' hyperthyroidism and ophthalmopathy. J lost 7 bases, V lost 3 bases, and 2 bases had no gene match. There are 15 residues in the CDR3. From germline, CDR1 is LNHDA and CDR2 SQIVND (reference sequence).

This clonotype originated in a man aged 18 to 35 with Graves' hyperthyroidism. The chain employs TRBV19 and TRBJ1-6, with 11 nucleotides matching TRBD1. Sample: blood. Here the CDR3 DNA reads TGTGCCAGTAGTATTGGGGACAGGGGGAATTCACCCCTCCACTTT. Its protein product is CASSIGDRGNSPLHF.